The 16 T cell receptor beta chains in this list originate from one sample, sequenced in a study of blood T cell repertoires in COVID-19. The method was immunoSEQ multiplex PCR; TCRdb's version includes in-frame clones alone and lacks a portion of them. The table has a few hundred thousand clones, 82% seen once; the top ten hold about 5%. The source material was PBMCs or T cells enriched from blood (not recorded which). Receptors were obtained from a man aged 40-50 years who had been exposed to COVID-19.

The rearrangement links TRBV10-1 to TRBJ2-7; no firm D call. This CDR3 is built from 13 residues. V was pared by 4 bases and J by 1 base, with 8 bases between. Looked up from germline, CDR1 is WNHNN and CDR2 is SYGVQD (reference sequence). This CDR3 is CASSAAESYEQYF. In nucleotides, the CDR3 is TGCGCCAGCAGTGCTGCGGAGTCCTACGAGCAGTACTTC.

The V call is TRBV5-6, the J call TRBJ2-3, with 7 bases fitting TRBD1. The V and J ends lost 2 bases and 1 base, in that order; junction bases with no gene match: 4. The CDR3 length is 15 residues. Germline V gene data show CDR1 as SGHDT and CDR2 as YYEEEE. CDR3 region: CASSFTGVGTDTQYF. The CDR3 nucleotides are TGTGCCAGCAGCTTCACAGGGGTCGGCACAGATACGCAGTATTTT.

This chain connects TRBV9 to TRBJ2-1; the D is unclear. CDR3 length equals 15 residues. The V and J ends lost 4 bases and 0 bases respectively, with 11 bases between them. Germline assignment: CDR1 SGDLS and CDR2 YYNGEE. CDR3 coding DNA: TGTGCCAGCAGCCTTAGCCCTAGCTCCTACAATGAGCAGTTCTTC. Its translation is CASSLSPSSYNEQFF.

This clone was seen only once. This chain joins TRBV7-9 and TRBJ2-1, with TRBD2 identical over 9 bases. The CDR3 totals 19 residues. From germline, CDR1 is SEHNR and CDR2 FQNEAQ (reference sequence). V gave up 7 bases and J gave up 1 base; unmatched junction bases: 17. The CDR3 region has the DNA TGTGCCAGCACACCCACCAAGCGGGAGGCCGGGGTTTCCTACAATGAGCAGTTCTTC. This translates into CASTPTKREAGVSYNEQFF.

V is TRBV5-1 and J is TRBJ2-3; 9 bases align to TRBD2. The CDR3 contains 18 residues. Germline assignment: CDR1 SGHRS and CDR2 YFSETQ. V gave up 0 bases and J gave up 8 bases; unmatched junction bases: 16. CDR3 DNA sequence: TGCGCCAGCAGCTTGGTGTTGGCGGGAGGGACGCGGACGGGTACGCAGTATTTT. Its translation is CASSLVLAGGTRTGTQYF.

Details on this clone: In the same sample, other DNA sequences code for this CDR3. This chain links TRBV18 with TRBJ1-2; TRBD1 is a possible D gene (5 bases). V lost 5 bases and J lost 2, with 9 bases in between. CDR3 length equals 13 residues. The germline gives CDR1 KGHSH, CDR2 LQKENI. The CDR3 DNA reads TGTGCCAGCTCAAGTGGGGGGAACTATGGCTACACCTTC. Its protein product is CASSSGGNYGYTF.

DNA of the CDR3: TGTGCCAGCAGCTTAGGATTAAGTCTAGACAGGGCGTACACTGAAGCTTTCTTT. Its translation: CASSLGLSLDRAYTEAFF. This chain connects TRBV7-9 to TRBJ1-1; 7 bases agree with TRBD1. Germline V lookup: CDR1 SEHNR, CDR2 FQNEAQ (reference sequence). CDR3 length: 18 amino acids. The ends lost 1 base at V and 3 bases at J; junction bases unmatched: 14.

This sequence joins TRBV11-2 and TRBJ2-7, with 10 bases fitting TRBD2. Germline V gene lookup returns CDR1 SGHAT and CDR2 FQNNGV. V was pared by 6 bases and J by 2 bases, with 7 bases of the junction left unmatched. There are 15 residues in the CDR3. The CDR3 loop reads CASRIAGGLTYEQYF. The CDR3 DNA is TGTGCCAGCAGGATAGCGGGAGGCCTTACCTACGAGCAGTACTTC.

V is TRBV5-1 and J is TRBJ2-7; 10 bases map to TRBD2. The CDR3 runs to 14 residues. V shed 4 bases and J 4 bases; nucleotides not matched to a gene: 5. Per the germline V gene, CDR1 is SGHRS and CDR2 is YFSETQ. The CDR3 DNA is TGCGCCAGCAGCCCGGCTAGCGGGAGTTACGAGCAGTACTTC. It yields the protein CASSPASGSYEQYF. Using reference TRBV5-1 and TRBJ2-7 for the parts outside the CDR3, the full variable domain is KAGVTQTPRYLIKTRGQQVTLSCSPISGHRSVSWYQQTPGQGLQFLFEYFSETQRNKGNFPGRFSGRQFSNSRSEMNVSTLELGDSALYLCASSPASGSYEQYFGPGTRLTVT.

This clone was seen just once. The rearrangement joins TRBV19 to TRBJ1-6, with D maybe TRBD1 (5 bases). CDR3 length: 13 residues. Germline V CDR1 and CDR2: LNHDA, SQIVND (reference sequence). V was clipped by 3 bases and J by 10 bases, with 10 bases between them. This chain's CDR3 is CASSIRAGSPLHF. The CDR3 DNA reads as TGTGCCAGTAGTATCAGGGCCGGATCACCCCTCCACTTT.

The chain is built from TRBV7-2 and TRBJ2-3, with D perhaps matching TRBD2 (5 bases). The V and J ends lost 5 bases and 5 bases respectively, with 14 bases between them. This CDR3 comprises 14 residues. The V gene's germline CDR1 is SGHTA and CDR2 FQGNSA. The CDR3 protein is CASSGDEGLDTQYF. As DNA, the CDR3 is TGTGCCAGCAGCGGGGATGAGGGCCTAGATACGCAGTATTTT.

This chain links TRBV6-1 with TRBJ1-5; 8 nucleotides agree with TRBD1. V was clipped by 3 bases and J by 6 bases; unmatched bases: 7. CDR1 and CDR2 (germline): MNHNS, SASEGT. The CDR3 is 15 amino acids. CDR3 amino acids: CASSEQGAVRQPQHF. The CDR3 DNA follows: TGTGCCAGCAGTGAGCAGGGGGCCGTTCGTCAGCCCCAGCATTTT.

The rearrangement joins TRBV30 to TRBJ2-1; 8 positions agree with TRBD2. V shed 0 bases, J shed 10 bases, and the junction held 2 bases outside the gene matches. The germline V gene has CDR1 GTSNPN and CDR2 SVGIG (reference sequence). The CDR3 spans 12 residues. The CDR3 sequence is CAWSVQREEQFF. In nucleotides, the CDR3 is TGTGCCTGGAGTGTACAGCGGGAGGAGCAGTTCTTC. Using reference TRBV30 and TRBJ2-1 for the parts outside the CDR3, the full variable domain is SQTIHQWPATLVQPVGSPLSLECTVEGTSNPNLYWYRQAAGRGLQLLFYSVGIGQISSEVPQNLSASRPQDRQFILSSKKLLLSDSGFYLCAWSVQREEQFFGPGTRLTVL.

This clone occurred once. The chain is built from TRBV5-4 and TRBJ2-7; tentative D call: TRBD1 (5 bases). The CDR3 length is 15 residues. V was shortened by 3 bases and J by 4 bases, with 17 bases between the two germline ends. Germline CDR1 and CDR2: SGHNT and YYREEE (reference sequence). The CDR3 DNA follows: TGTGCCAGCAGCTCATGGACAAGGGCACCGTACGAGCAGTACTTC. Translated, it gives CASSSWTRAPYEQYF.

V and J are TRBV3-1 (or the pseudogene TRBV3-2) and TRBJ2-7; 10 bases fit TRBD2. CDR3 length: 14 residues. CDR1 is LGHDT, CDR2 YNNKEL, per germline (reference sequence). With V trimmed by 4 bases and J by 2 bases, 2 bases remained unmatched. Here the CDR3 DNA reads TGTGCCAGCAGCCCTAGCGGGAGTACCTACGAGCAGTACTTC. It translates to CASSPSGSTYEQYF.

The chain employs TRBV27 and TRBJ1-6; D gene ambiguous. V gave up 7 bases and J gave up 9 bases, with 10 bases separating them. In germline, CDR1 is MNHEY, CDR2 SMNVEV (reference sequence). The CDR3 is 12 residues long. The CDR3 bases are TGTGCCAGCAACCGGCGGGGTTCACCCCTCCACTTT. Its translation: CASNRRGSPLHF.